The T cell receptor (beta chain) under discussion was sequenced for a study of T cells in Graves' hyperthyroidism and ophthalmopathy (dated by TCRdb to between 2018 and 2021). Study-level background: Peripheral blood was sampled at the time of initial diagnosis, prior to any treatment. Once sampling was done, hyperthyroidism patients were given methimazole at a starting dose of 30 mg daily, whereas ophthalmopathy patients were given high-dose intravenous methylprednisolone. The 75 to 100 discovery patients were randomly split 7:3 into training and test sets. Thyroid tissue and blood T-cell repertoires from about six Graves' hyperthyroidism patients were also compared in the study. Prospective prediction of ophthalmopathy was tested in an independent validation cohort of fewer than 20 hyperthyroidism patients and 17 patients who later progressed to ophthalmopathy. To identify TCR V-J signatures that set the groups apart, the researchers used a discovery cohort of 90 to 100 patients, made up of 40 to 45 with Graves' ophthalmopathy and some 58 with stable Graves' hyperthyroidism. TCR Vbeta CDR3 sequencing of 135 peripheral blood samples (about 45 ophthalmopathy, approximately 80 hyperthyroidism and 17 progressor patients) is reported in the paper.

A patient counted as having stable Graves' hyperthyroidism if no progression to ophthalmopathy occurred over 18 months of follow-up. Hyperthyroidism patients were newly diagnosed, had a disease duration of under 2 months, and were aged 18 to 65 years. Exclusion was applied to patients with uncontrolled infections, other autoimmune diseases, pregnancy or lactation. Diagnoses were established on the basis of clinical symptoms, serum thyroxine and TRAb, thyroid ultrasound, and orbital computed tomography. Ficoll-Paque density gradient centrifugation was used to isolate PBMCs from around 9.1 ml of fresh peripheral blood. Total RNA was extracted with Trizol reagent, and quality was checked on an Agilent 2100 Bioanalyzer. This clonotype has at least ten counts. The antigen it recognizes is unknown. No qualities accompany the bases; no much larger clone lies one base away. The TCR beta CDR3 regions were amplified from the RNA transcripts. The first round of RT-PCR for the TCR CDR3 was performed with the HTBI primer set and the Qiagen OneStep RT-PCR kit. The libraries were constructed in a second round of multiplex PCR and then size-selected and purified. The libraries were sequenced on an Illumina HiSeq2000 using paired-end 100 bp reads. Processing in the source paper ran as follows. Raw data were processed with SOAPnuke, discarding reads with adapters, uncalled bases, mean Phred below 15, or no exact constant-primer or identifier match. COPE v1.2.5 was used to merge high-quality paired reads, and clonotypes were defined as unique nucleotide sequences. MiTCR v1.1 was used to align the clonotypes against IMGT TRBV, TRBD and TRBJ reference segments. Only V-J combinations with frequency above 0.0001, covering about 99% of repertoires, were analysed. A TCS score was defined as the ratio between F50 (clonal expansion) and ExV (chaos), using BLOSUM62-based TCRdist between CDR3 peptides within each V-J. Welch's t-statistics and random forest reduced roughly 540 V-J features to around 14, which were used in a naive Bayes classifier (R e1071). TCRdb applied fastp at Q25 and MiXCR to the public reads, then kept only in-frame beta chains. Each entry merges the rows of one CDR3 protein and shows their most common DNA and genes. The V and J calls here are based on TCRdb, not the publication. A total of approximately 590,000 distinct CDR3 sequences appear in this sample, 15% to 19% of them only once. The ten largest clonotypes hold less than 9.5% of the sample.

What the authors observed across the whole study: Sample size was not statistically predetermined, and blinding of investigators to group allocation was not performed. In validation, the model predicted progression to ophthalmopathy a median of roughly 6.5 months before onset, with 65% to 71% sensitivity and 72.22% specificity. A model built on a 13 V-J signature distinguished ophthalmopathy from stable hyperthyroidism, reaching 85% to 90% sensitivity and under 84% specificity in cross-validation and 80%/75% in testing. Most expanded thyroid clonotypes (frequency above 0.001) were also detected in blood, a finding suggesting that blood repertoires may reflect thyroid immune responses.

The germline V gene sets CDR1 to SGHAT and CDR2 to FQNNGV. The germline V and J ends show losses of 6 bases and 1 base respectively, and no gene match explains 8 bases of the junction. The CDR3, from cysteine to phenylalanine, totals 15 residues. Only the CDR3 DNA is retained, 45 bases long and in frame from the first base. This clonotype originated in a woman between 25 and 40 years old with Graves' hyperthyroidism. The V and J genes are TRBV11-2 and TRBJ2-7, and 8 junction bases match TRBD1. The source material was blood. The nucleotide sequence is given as TGTGCCAGCAGGAGACCGGGACAGGTTTCCTACGAGCAGTACTTC. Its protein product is CASRRPGQVSYEQYF.